These 19 T cell receptor beta chains were sequenced from one sample in a study of Graves' ophthalmopathy and Graves' hyperthyroidism. Investigators amplified TCR beta CDR3 regions from RNA transcripts. HTBI primers primed a first-round RT-PCR, and a second-round multiplex PCR followed. One entry per CDR3 protein results from TCRdb running MiXCR on the multiplex PCR reads. The sample contains more than 1,000,000 distinct CDR3 sequences, 36% of which appear only once. Material for sequencing was peripheral blood or thyroid tissue (not recorded which). The receptors originated from an adult man with Graves' hyperthyroidism.

This sequence joins TRBV19 and TRBJ2-7, with 8 nucleotides matching TRBD2. This CDR3 has 13 amino acids. Germline CDR1 and CDR2: LNHDA and SQIVND (reference sequence). The J segment lost 6 bases and the V segment lost 8 bases, leaving 9 bases of the junction unmatched. The CDR3 loop is CASGRPGLGEQYF. The CDR3 DNA is TGTGCCAGTGGAAGACCGGGACTAGGCGAGCAGTACTTC.

Details on this clonotype: One end of the junction fails to match germline, which may point to a read error. The gene calls are TRBV30 and TRBJ1-1; maybe TRBD1 (6 bases). Germline CDR1 GTSNPN, CDR2 SVGIG (reference sequence). This CDR3 has 15 amino acids. The CDR3 is CAWTNADRMNTETFF. DNA of the CDR3: TGTGCCTGGACTAACGCGGACAGAATGAACACTGAAACTTTCTTT.

This clonotype occurred many times. This rearrangement joins TRBV6-5 to TRBJ1-5, with TRBD1 matching 8 bases. Trimming removed 5 bases from V and 7 bases from J; junction bases left unmatched: 7. The CDR3 sequence is 14 residues long. Germline V CDR1 and CDR2: MNHEY, SVGAGI. DNA for the CDR3: TGTGCCAGCAGTGACAGGGGAGGACGGCAGCCCCAGCATTTT. Protein: CASSDRGGRQPQHF.

This clonotype was recorded many times. This chain connects TRBV4-1 to TRBJ1-1; 7 nucleotides line up with TRBD1. This CDR3 comprises 15 residues. J was trimmed by 1 base and V by 2 bases; bases with no gene match: 4. Germline CDR1 reads MGHRA; CDR2 reads YSYEKL. CDR3: CASSQTTGTNTEAFF. DNA for the CDR3: TGCGCCAGCAGCCAAACGACAGGGACGAACACTGAAGCTTTCTTT.

The table lists this clonotype with many counts. The J gene is TRBJ1-4, the V gene TRBV5-1; no clear D gene. The V and J ends lost 4 bases and 0 bases respectively, with 7 bases between them. Germline CDR1 SGHRS, CDR2 YFSETQ. The CDR3 loop spans 14 amino acids. CDR3: CASSERATNEKLFF. The CDR3 DNA reads TGCGCCAGCAGCGAACGTGCAACTAATGAAAAACTGTTTTTT.

In regard to this clonotype: The junction differs from germline at one of its ends, possibly a read error. This sequence joins TRBV10-3 and TRBJ1-1; D is uncertain. The CDR3 is 15 residues long. Germline-derived CDR1 and CDR2 are ENHRY and SYGVKD. CDR3 protein: CASSRDRSLNTEAFF. The CDR3 DNA sequence: TGTGCCAGCAGTAGAGACCGCAGTTTGAACACTGAAGCTTTCTTT.

A note on this clonotype: Given a much more abundant clone one base away, this may be a read error. The chain employs TRBV20-1 and TRBJ1-2; the D is unclear. Germline loops: CDR1 DFQATT, CDR2 SNEGSKA (reference sequence). CDR3 length: 10 residues. Trimming took 4 bases from V and 8 from J, leaving 8 bases between them. CDR3 DNA: TGCAGTGCTAAGACTAGAGGCTACACCTTC. It specifies CSAKTRGYTF.

This chain joins TRBV7-9 and TRBJ1-2; D is possibly TRBD1 (6 bases). Germline CDR1 is SEHNR and CDR2 is FQNEAQ (reference sequence). The V end was cut by 6 bases, the J end by 7 bases, with 18 bases between. The CDR3 is made up of 14 amino acids. The CDR3 reads CASRELGQSGGYTF. CDR3 nucleotides: TGTGCCAGCAGGGAACTCGGACAGTCAGGTGGCTACACCTTC.

V usage is TRBV2 and J usage is TRBJ2-7; 11 nucleotides agree with TRBD1. V trimming: 7 bases; J trimming: 7 bases; junction bases outside the gene matches: 6. Germline values: CDR1 SNHLY, CDR2 FYNNEI. The CDR3 loop spans 13 amino acids. The CDR3 protein is CASIGQGAREQYF. The CDR3 DNA follows: TGTGCCAGCATCGGACAGGGGGCTCGGGAGCAGTACTTC.

This chain links TRBV13 with TRBJ1-2; 11 bases map to TRBD1. Germline V gene lookup returns CDR1 PRHDT and CDR2 FYEKMQ (reference sequence). This CDR3 is built from 18 residues. With 3 bases clipped from V and 4 bases from J, the junction kept 13 bases outside the gene matches. CDR3: CASSLPKGTGGKSYGYTF. The CDR3 bases are TGTGCCAGCAGCTTGCCCAAGGGGACAGGGGGAAAAAGCTATGGCTACACCTTC.

This rearrangement joins TRBV5-4 to TRBJ1-6, with D perhaps TRBD1 (5 bases). Germline CDR1 and CDR2: SGHNT and YYREEE (reference sequence). Trimming took 0 bases from V and 9 from J, leaving 10 bases between them. The CDR3 spans 14 residues. The CDR3 loop reads CASSLVGQGSPLHF. The CDR3 region has the DNA TGTGCCAGCAGCTTGGTGGGGCAGGGTTCACCCCTCCACTTT.

The chain recombines TRBV7-2 with TRBJ2-7; TRBD1 agrees at 7 bases. Trimming cost V 2 bases and J 3 bases; bases outside gene matches: 10. Germline V lookup: CDR1 SGHTA, CDR2 FQGNSA. This CDR3 has 16 residues. CDR3 in DNA: TGTGCCAGCAGCTTACGCAGGGGGAGAAAAAGCTACGAGCAGTACTTC. Translated, it gives CASSLRRGRKSYEQYF.

With regard to this clonotype: Since a much larger clone is just one base distant, this may be a read error. The rearrangement joins TRBV15 to TRBJ1-1, with D unresolved. The CDR3 runs to 13 residues. Germline V gene data show CDR1 as LNHNV and CDR2 as YYDKDF (reference sequence). The CDR3 sequence: CATSRATNTEASF. As DNA, the CDR3 is TGTGCCACCAGCAGAGCAACGAACACTGAAGCTTCCTTT.

V gene TRBV20-1 combines with J gene TRBJ2-7; 8 bases match TRBD2. The V gene's germline CDR1 is DFQATT and CDR2 SNEGSKA (reference sequence). The V segment lost 8 bases and the J segment 3 bases; nucleotides outside the gene matches: 9. The CDR3 runs to 13 residues. The CDR3 nucleotides are TGCAGTCTCAAGCGACTAGCGCACTACGAGCAGTACTTC. Amino acid sequence: CSLKRLAHYEQYF.

The V and J genes are TRBV7-9 and TRBJ1-1; 11 positions agree with TRBD1. The CDR3 contains 16 residues. With 5 bases clipped from V and 4 bases from J, the junction kept 9 bases outside the gene matches. Per the germline V gene, CDR1 is SEHNR and CDR2 is FQNEAQ (reference sequence). The DNA of the CDR3 is TGTGCCAGCAGCGGCCGTGGACAGGGGGCGGTCACTGAAGCTTTCTTT. Encoded protein: CASSGRGQGAVTEAFF. Based on the CDR3 plus reference TRBV7-9 and TRBJ1-1, the full variable domain is DTGVSQNPRHKITKRGQNVTFRCDPISEHNRLYWYRQTLGQGPEFLTYFQNEAQLEKSRLLSDRFSAERPKGSFSTLEIQRTEQGDSAMYLCASSGRGQGAVTEAFFGQGTRLTVV.

The chain joins TRBV29-1 to TRBJ2-6; TRBD1 aligns across 10 bases. The CDR3 runs to 17 residues. CDR1 and CDR2 from the germline V gene are SQVTM and ANQGSEA. J lost 3 bases, V lost 6 bases, and 11 bases had no gene match. CDR3 region: CSVGPGQGTYGANVLTF. The CDR3 DNA is TGCAGCGTCGGACCGGGACAGGGGACGTATGGGGCCAACGTCCTGACTTTC.

This clonotype was counted at least ten times. The chain links TRBV7-9 to TRBJ2-7; D possibly corresponds to TRBD2 (5 bases). Germline V gene lookup returns CDR1 SEHNR and CDR2 FQNEAQ (reference sequence). Trimming stripped 5 bases from V and 3 bases from J, with 11 bases between. CDR3 length equals 13 residues. The CDR3 loop reads CASSTPGDYEQYF. CDR3 DNA sequence: TGTGCCAGCAGCACCCCCGGGGACTACGAGCAGTACTTC.

This clonotype was detected many times. This chain joins TRBV10-3 and TRBJ1-5; D possibly corresponds to TRBD1 (5 bases). The CDR3 loop spans 16 amino acids. With 0 bases removed from V and 7 bases from J, the gap between germline ends came to 16 bases. Germline lookup yields CDR1 ENHRY and CDR2 SYGVKD. CDR3 sequence (DNA): TGTGCCATCAGTGAGTCGACTGGCAGGGATGGGCAGCCCCAGCATTTT. Amino acids: CAISESTGRDGQPQHF.

The chain has TRBV7-9 and TRBJ2-7; D is unclear. The germline gives CDR1 SEHNR, CDR2 FQNEAQ (reference sequence). Trimming left V 6 bases short and J 0 bases short, with 18 bases between. The CDR3 runs to 16 residues. The DNA of the CDR3 is TGTGCCAGCAGTTCCACCCGTTTTACTAACTCCTACGAGCAGTACTTC. Translating gives CASSSTRFTNSYEQYF.